This T cell receptor (beta chain) was recorded in a study of T cells after yellow fever vaccination. Study background: Where fractions had low cell numbers, libraries were prepared from them with the SMART-Seq v4 Ultra Low Input RNA kit. Overall study findings and caveats: Reappearing after the booster were most of the clones from primary vaccination (approximately 96% CD4, roughly 86% CD8).

Per germline, CDR1 LNHDA and CDR2 SQIVND (reference sequence). CDR3 length: 11 amino acids. V lost 7 bases, J lost 6 bases, and 8 bases lay in between. Conversion of TCR transcripts into cDNA relied on 5'RACE template switching, which added a universal primer site and UMIs. TCRdb used MiXCR to reprocess the 5' RACE reads, holding one entry per CDR3 protein. The data show more than 350,000 distinct CDR3 sequences, 11% seen once. As to this clonotype: The antigen remains undetermined.

The V and J genes are TRBV19 and TRBJ2-3, with D unresolved. The clonotype comes from a man aged 18 to 30 who received the YFV17D yellow fever vaccine. This material consisted of PBMCs, taken on the day of the first yellow fever vaccination. The CDR3 spells CASTLADTQYF. Written as DNA, the CDR3 is TGTGCCAGTACCTTGGCGGATACGCAGTATTTT.